A selection of T cell receptor beta chains follows, all from one sample in a study of shared clonotypes between healthy human individuals. Sequencing was performed with immunoSEQ multiplex PCR; in TCRdb, only in-frame clones are kept and a portion is missing. Of some 2,500,000 clones in the sample, 80% to 95% were seen once. Sequencing input: naive CD4+ T cells from PBMCs. Source of these receptors: a man aged 18 to 35 in good health. Some clones in this sample may be carry-over from other donors' samples. CDR3s include the opening cysteine and the closing phenylalanine or tryptophan. D genes are given only for firm matches. Expanded clones are given a class, and other clones once, few, many or no size at all.

j_gene,v_gene,d_gene,abundance,len,CDR3nt,CDR3aa
TRBJ2-1,TRBV2,TRBD1,-,15,TGTGCCAGCAGTGGGCCACAGGGGTTGCGGAATGAGCAGTTCTTC,CASSGPQGLRNEQFF
TRBJ1-6,TRBV10-3,-,-,15,TGTGCCATCAGTGAGAGGGGAATAAGCGATTCACCCCTCCACTTT,CAISERGISDSPLHF
TRBJ1-2,TRBV29-1,-,once,10,TGCAGCGTTGAAGTCGGGGGCTACACCTTC,CSVEVGGYTF
TRBJ2-7,TRBV6-1,-,-,14,TGTGCCAGCAGTGGGGTAGTGTCCTACCACGAGCAGTACTTC,CASSGVVSYHEQYF
TRBJ1-5,TRBV6-1,-,-,13,TGTGCCAGCAGTACGCAGTGGTATCAGCCCCAGCATTTT,CASSTQWYQPQHF
TRBJ2-7,TRBV5-4,TRBD2,-,18,TGTGCCAGCAGTCCGAGGACGTCGGCGGGAGGTAACTCCTACGAGCAGTACTTC,CASSPRTSAGGNSYEQYF
TRBJ2-7,TRBV9,-,-,15,TGTGCCAGCAGCGTAGGTGCGGGGATGGGGTACGAGCAGTACTTC,CASSVGAGMGYEQYF
TRBJ2-7,TRBV19,-,-,14,TGTGCCAGTAGTACCCATCTGCTGCCGGCCGAGCAGTACTTC,CASSTHLLPAEQYF
TRBJ2-7,TRBV7-9,-,-,14,TGTGCCAGCAGCCTGCTCGGAGGTTTTGGAGAGCAGTACTTC,CASSLLGGFGEQYF
TRBJ2-7,TRBV2,-,-,13,TGTGCCAGCAGTTTTGACGTGTCCTACGAGCAGTACTTC,CASSFDVSYEQYF
TRBJ2-7,TRBV14,-,-,15,TGTGCCAGCAGCCAAGTCCCCAGCCTACCCCTCGAGCAGTACTTC,CASSQVPSLPLEQYF